The 27 T cell receptor beta chains in this list originate from one sample, sequenced in a study of shared clonotypes between healthy human individuals. CD45RO negativity and positive selection for CCR7 defined naive CD8 cells, a population that excluded terminally differentiated effector memory CD45RA+ cells. Clones were sequenced by immunoSEQ multiplex PCR, and TCRdb holds only the in-frame ones, with some missing. The sample includes hundreds of thousands of clones, 95% to 96% seen only once; the top ten take less than 0.12%. The sample comprised naive CD8+ T cells sorted from blood. These TCRs come from a woman between 25 and 40 years old in good health.

This chain links TRBV10-3 with TRBJ1-5, with unresolved D. The CDR3 runs 14 residues. Per germline, CDR1 ENHRY and CDR2 SYGVKD. V lost 3 bases and J lost 0, with 6 bases in between. The chain's CDR3 is CAISDTDSNQPQHF. CDR3 nucleotide sequence: TGTGCCATCAGTGACACTGATAGCAATCAGCCCCAGCATTTT.

The chain has TRBV9 and TRBJ2-6; D might be TRBD1 or TRBD2, each matching 5 bases. The CDR3 runs to 18 residues. Trimming stripped 3 bases from V and 0 bases from J, with 16 bases between. The germline V gene has CDR1 SGDLS and CDR2 YYNGEE. CDR3 coding DNA: TGTGCCAGCAGCGGCCCCGGGACGGGAAGCTCTGGGGCCAACGTCCTGACTTTC. Encoded protein: CASSGPGTGSSGANVLTF.

This clone was seen only once. This chain joins TRBV7-9 and TRBJ1-1; D gene uncertain. Germline V gene sequence: CDR1 SEHNR, CDR2 FQNEAQ (reference sequence). V lost 10 bases and J 4 bases, leaving 13 bases between the germline ends. This CDR3 region has 12 residues. The CDR3 spells CANSEVGTEAFF. CDR3 coding DNA: TGTGCCAATTCGGAGGTGGGCACTGAAGCTTTCTTT.

The chain employs TRBV27 and TRBJ2-1; TRBD2 aligns across 7 bases. From germline, CDR1 is MNHEY and CDR2 SMNVEV (reference sequence). The CDR3 is 12 amino acids. V lost 2 bases to trimming and J lost 8 bases; unmatched junction nucleotides: 0. The DNA for the CDR3 is TGTGCCAGCAGTTTAGCGGGAGATGAGCAGTTCTTC. Encoded protein: CASSLAGDEQFF.

The chain carries TRBV27 and TRBJ2-2, with TRBD1 as a possible D gene (5 bases). V lost 8 bases and J lost 6, with 10 bases in between. The CDR3 has 12 amino acids. The germline V gene has CDR1 MNHEY and CDR2 SMNVEV (reference sequence). The CDR3 DNA is TGTGCCAGCGGTGGGGCTGCCGGGGAGCTGTTTTTT. Protein sequence: CASGGAAGELFF.

The chain joins TRBV27 to TRBJ1-2; no definite D call. V lost 6 bases and J lost 4, with 21 bases in between. From germline, CDR1 is MNHEY and CDR2 SMNVEV (reference sequence). CDR3 length: 16 amino acids. The CDR3 sequence is CASSYSAGARVYGYTF. The CDR3 DNA follows: TGTGCCAGCAGCTACTCCGCGGGAGCTAGGGTCTATGGCTACACCTTC.

The chain combines TRBV7-9 with TRBJ2-7; no firm D call. Germline CDR1 and CDR2: SEHNR and FQNEAQ (reference sequence). The CDR3 covers 12 residues. V was shortened by 5 bases and J by 4 bases, with 9 bases between the two germline ends. The CDR3 protein is CASSHPVYEQYF. The CDR3 nucleotides are TGTGCCAGCAGCCATCCAGTGTACGAGCAGTACTTC.

J is TRBJ2-5 and V is TRBV29-1; D is ambiguous. Trimming cost V 3 bases and J 3 bases, with 11 bases left between them. This CDR3 has 13 amino acids. Germline values: CDR1 SQVTM, CDR2 ANQGSEA. The DNA of the CDR3 is TGCAGCGTTGAGAAGAGCCCGAAAGAGACCCAGTACTTC. As protein: CSVEKSPKETQYF.

As concerns this clone: The sample contains more than one DNA sequence encoding this CDR3. V is TRBV27 and J is TRBJ2-7, with 12 bases that match TRBD1. Germline trimming cut 5 bases from V and 6 bases from J; bases unmatched to any gene: 5. The CDR3 is 14 residues long. Germline CDR1 is MNHEY and CDR2 is SMNVEV (reference sequence). CDR3 nucleotide sequence: TGTGCCAGCAGTCCCGGGACAGGGGGCGGCGAGCAGTACTTC. It encodes CASSPGTGGGEQYF.

V is TRBV28 and J is TRBJ2-7, with unresolved D. V gave up 4 bases and J gave up 7 bases, with 26 bases separating them. This CDR3 is built from 17 residues. The germline CDR1 and CDR2 sequences are MDHEN and SYDVKM. Here the CDR3 reads CASSSTPPPRRSTEQYF. The DNA of the CDR3 is TGTGCCAGCAGTTCCACTCCACCCCCTAGACGGTCGACGGAGCAGTACTTC.

V is TRBV28 and J is TRBJ1-2; 12 bases fit TRBD1. CDR1 MDHEN and CDR2 SYDVKM come from the germline V gene. The V gene end was trimmed by 5 bases and the J gene end by 4 bases; junction bases not matched to a gene: 14. This CDR3 is 18 amino acids long. CDR3 sequence reads: CASSTNRDRGRVLYGYTF. CDR3 DNA: TGTGCCAGCAGTACCAACCGGGACAGGGGGCGGGTTCTCTATGGCTACACCTTC.

This rearrangement joins TRBV25-1 to TRBJ2-3; D assignment may be TRBD1 or TRBD2 (5 bases each). CDR1 is MGHDK and CDR2 is SYGVNS in the germline V gene. The CDR3 contains 13 residues. Trimming shortened V by 6 bases and J by 7 bases, and 14 bases separated the two germline ends. CDR3 loop: CASRDKEGNTQYF. CDR3 DNA sequence: TGTGCCAGCAGGGACAAAGAGGGGAATACGCAGTATTTT.

CDR3: CASKPGAPGGEQFF. CDR3 bases: TGTGCCAGCAAACCCGGGGCTCCGGGCGGTGAGCAGTTCTTC. The gene calls are TRBV7-9 and TRBJ2-1; D may be TRBD1 or TRBD2 (5 bases each). The V and J ends lost 7 bases and 9 bases respectively, with 19 bases between them. Germline CDR1 SEHNR, CDR2 FQNEAQ (reference sequence). This CDR3 has 14 residues.

The gene calls are TRBV28 and TRBJ2-1, with a tentative D call TRBD2 (6 bases). The germline CDR1 and CDR2 sequences are MDHEN and SYDVKM. Trimming removed 4 bases at V and 6 bases at J, with 16 bases between. The CDR3 runs to 15 residues. The CDR3 bases are TGTGCCAGCAGTTCGGGACTTTTAACAGCCAATGAGCAGTTCTTC. Encoded protein: CASSSGLLTANEQFF.

The chain links TRBV7-9 to TRBJ2-7, with 15 bases matching TRBD2. Trimming removed 2 bases from V and 7 bases from J; junction bases left unmatched: 12. The CDR3 sequence is 18 residues long. Germline CDR1 SEHNR, CDR2 FQNEAQ (reference sequence). In DNA form, the CDR3 reads TGTGCCAGCAGCTTACCCCATGGGACTAGCGGGAGGCCGGGGGAGCAGTACTTC. It translates to CASSLPHGTSGRPGEQYF.

The chain couples TRBV27 to TRBJ2-6, with 8 bases fitting TRBD1. CDR1 and CDR2 from the germline V gene are MNHEY and SMNVEV (reference sequence). V shed 4 bases and J 3 bases; nucleotides not matched to a gene: 20. This CDR3 is built from 21 residues. CDR3 sequence reads: CASSSPTGVPLPLVGANVLTF. CDR3 DNA: TGTGCCAGCAGTTCGCCGACAGGGGTGCCCCTCCCTCTTGTTGGGGCCAACGTCCTGACTTTC.

The V gene is TRBV7-8, the J gene TRBJ2-7; TRBD2 matches at 10 bases. The junction had 6 bases not matched to a gene; V was cut back by 7 bases and J by 3 bases. CDR1 is SGHVS, CDR2 FQNEAQ, per germline. The length of the CDR3 is 14 residues. This CDR3 is CASNLAGVGYEQYF. CDR3 DNA: TGTGCCAGCAACCTAGCGGGAGTAGGCTACGAGCAGTACTTC.

This clone appeared once. The rearrangement uses TRBV10-1 and TRBJ2-5; 11 positions match TRBD2. V trimming: 3 bases; J trimming: 3 bases; junction bases outside the gene matches: 3. The CDR3 extends over 15 amino acids. Germline V lookup: CDR1 WNHNN, CDR2 SYGVQD (reference sequence). The CDR3 coding sequence is TGCGCCAGCAGTGATCCACTAGCGGGAGAAGAGACCCAGTACTTC. Its protein is CASSDPLAGEETQYF.

The V gene is TRBV30, the J gene TRBJ2-1; 7 bases fit TRBD2. The CDR3 is 15 amino acids. V gave up 5 bases and J gave up 0 bases; unmatched junction bases: 7. The germline V gene encodes CDR1 GTSNPN and CDR2 SVGIG (reference sequence). The CDR3 DNA follows: TGTGCCTGGGGCCCTAGCGGCAGCTCCTACAATGAGCAGTTCTTC. Translation gives CAWGPSGSSYNEQFF.

The chain couples TRBV7-2 to TRBJ1-5, with D perhaps matching TRBD1 (5 bases). The germline CDR1 and CDR2 sequences are SGHTA and FQGNSA. Trimming stripped 0 bases from V and 6 bases from J, with 12 bases between. This CDR3 has 15 amino acids. For the CDR3, the DNA is TGTGCCAGCAGCTTAGCCCCAGGGTTAGGTCAGCCCCAGCATTTT. Amino acid sequence: CASSLAPGLGQPQHF. Full variable domain (rest looked up from reference TRBV7-2 and TRBJ1-5): GAGVSQSPSNKVTEKGKDVELRCDPISGHTALYWYRQSLGQGLEFLIYFQGNSAPDKSGLPSDRFSAERTGGSVSTLTIQRTQQEDSAVYLCASSLAPGLGQPQHFGDGTRLSIL.

The V call is TRBV4-2, the J call TRBJ2-5; 9 bases align to TRBD1. The CDR3 spans 17 residues. Per the germline V gene, CDR1 is LGHNA and CDR2 is YNFKEQ. V was clipped by 4 bases and J by 5 bases; unmatched bases: 14. The CDR3 DNA reads as TGTGCCAGCAGCCCTGGGGGAGGGACAGGGTTTTCGGAGACCCAGTACTTC. Translating gives CASSPGGGTGFSETQYF.

This rearrangement joins TRBV28 to TRBJ2-5; D is possibly TRBD1 (6 bases). The CDR3 contains 14 residues. CDR1 and CDR2 from the germline V gene are MDHEN and SYDVKM. Trimming removed 5 bases at V and 2 bases at J, with 12 bases between. CDR3 bases: TGTGCCAGCAGTCTCCGACAGGATCAAGAGACCCAGTACTTC. Encoded protein: CASSLRQDQETQYF.

V is TRBV6-5 and J is TRBJ1-1; D remains ambiguous. The CDR3 has 12 amino acids. The germline V gene has CDR1 MNHEY and CDR2 SVGAGI. Trimming cost V 8 bases and J 2 bases, with 9 bases left between them. CDR3 loop: CASGHSNTEAFF. The CDR3 coding sequence is TGTGCCAGCGGGCATAGTAACACTGAAGCTTTCTTT.

This chain links TRBV5-4 with TRBJ2-1, with no clear D. V was clipped by 2 bases and J by 7 bases, with 13 bases between them. The length of the CDR3 is 14 residues. Germline V gene lookup returns CDR1 SGHNT and CDR2 YYREEE (reference sequence). CDR3 coding DNA: TGTGCCAGCAGCTTACACGAGATTGCGAATGAGCAGTTCTTC. This encodes CASSLHEIANEQFF.

This chain connects TRBV2 to TRBJ2-3; 10 bases map to TRBD2. The CDR3 runs to 16 residues. After removal of 3 bases from V and 4 bases from J, the junction contained 7 bases not matched to a gene. The germline V gene encodes CDR1 SNHLY and CDR2 FYNNEI. CDR3 amino acids: CASSDPTSGIADTQYF. In DNA form, the CDR3 reads TGTGCCAGCAGTGATCCAACTAGCGGGATTGCAGATACGCAGTATTTT.

The chain carries TRBV27 and TRBJ1-5; 7 bases match TRBD1. There are 15 residues in the CDR3. With 0 bases clipped from V and 3 bases from J, the junction kept 2 bases outside the gene matches. The germline CDR1 and CDR2 sequences are MNHEY and SMNVEV (reference sequence). Here the CDR3 DNA reads TGTGCCAGCAGTTTATCGACAGGGATCAATCAGCCCCAGCATTTT. This translates into CASSLSTGINQPQHF.

J is TRBJ2-7 and V is TRBV5-1, with 7 bases aligning to TRBD1. From germline, CDR1 is SGHRS and CDR2 YFSETQ. This CDR3 spans 16 amino acids. Trimming took 4 bases from V and 5 from J; bases not matched to a gene: 15. CDR3 DNA: TGCGCCAGCAGCCTAAGGGAGAGGGGACAGAGCCACGAGCAGTACTTC. Translated, it gives CASSLRERGQSHEQYF. The full variable domain, in which reference TRBV5-1 and TRBJ2-7 provide the parts outside the CDR3, is KAGVTQTPRYLIKTRGQQVTLSCSPISGHRSVSWYQQTPGQGLQFLFEYFSETQRNKGNFPGRFSGRQFSNSRSEMNVSTLELGDSALYLCASSLRERGQSHEQYFGPGTRLTVT.